This TCR beta chain was sequenced during a study of T cell changes during pregnancy in multiple sclerosis. Here immunoSEQ multiplex PCR was the method, and the copy in TCRdb shows in-frame clones only, minus some. The data show some 60,000 clones, around 90% seen once. This clonotype was obtained from a female donor in good health, enrolled as a control in a pregnancy study. The specimen comprised peripheral blood, sampled in the third trimester of pregnancy.

The CDR3 nucleotides are TGTGCCAGCACACAGGGGCCAGGCACTGAAGCTTTCTTT. This gives the protein CASTQGPGTEAFF. J is TRBJ1-1 and V is TRBV18; TRBD1 agrees at 7 bases. This CDR3 contains 13 residues. The germline CDR1 and CDR2 sequences are KGHSH and LQKENI. V shed 8 bases, J shed 4 bases, and the junction held 7 bases outside the gene matches.